This record looks at one T cell receptor beta chain sequence and its context. Antigen: not known. All of the isolated RNA was reverse transcribed, so expressed TCRB transcripts were sequenced. This table comes from immunoSEQ multiplex PCR, and its TCRdb copy is limited to in-frame clones, with some not included. The table has roughly 610,000 clones, about 14% seen once; the top ten hold 0.07% to 0.095%. This sample is part of a study of beta chain features in type 1 diabetes. About the study: Healthy donors and patients showed comparable age, gender and cell yields.

Study-wide results and caveats: High TCR expression in some cells could lead to their over-representation in cDNA sequencing. All four CD4+ subsets from Type 1 diabetes patients carried moderately but significantly shorter TCRB CDR3s. Individuals with type 1 diabetes displayed fewer insertions and more deletions at VDJ junctions.

Trimming stripped 2 bases from V and 2 bases from J, with 16 bases between. The CDR3 consists of 17 residues. Germline CDR1 SGHTA, CDR2 FQGNSA. The TCR sequence derives from a man aged 18 to 30 in good health. V usage is TRBV7-2 and J usage is TRBJ1-5; D might be TRBD1 (6 bases). The sample consisted of naive CD4+ T cells from blood. The CDR3 protein is CASSLSRTVAGNQPQHF. As DNA, the CDR3 is TGTGCCAGCAGCTTAAGTCGGACAGTGGCAGGCAATCAGCCCCAGCATTTT.